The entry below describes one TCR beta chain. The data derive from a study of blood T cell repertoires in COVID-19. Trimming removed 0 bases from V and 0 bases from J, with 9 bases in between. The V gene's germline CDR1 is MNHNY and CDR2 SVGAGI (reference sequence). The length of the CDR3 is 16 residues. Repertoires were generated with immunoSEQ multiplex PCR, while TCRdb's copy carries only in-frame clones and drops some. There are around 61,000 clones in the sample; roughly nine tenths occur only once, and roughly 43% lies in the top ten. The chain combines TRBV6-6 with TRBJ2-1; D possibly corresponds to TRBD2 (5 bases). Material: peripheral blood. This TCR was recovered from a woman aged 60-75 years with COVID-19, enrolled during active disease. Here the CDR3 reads CASSYSASGSYNEQFF. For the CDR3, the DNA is TGTGCCAGCAGTTACTCAGCCAGCGGCTCCTACAATGAGCAGTTCTTC.